What follows are 17 T cell receptor beta chains derived from one specimen sequenced in a study of monozygotic twins with inflammatory bowel disease. No DNA is given; TCRdb re-called the 5' RACE reads and lists each CDR3 protein once. In total, the table holds about 110,000 distinct CDR3 sequences. The material sequenced was blood. The receptors derive from a human donor with ulcerative colitis or Crohn's disease, or a healthy co-twin of an affected twin (not recorded which).

The chain links TRBV11-2 to TRBJ1-6; TCRdb's D gene call, TRBD1, goes unchecked for lack of DNA. Per the germline V gene, CDR1 is SGHAT and CDR2 is FQNNGV. The CDR3 contains 15 residues. Here the CDR3 reads CASDRGSSYNSPLHF. Variable domain in full (rest from reference TRBV11-2 and TRBJ1-6): EAGVAQSPRYKIIEKRQSVAFWCNPISGHATLYWYQQILGQGPKLLIQFQNNGVVDDSQLPKDRFSAERLKGVDSTLKIQPAKLEDSAVYLCASDRGSSYNSPLHFGNGTRLTVT.

This chain links TRBV12-3 or TRBV12-4 with TRBJ2-3; TCRdb returns TRBD1, unconfirmable since there is no DNA. The CDR3 has 15 amino acids. The CDR3 sequence: CASRGHTSSTDTQYF.

The chain couples TRBV20-1 to TRBJ2-2. The CDR3 has 12 residues. Looked up from germline, CDR1 is DFQATT and CDR2 is SNEGSKA (reference sequence). The CDR3 loop is CSASANTGELFF.

The rearrangement uses TRBV7-2 and TRBJ2-7; absent DNA, TCRdb's TRBD1 call cannot be checked. CDR3 length: 15 residues. Germline loops: CDR1 SGHTA, CDR2 FQGNSA. The CDR3 sequence: CASSLAGGFSYEQYF.

The chain couples TRBV28 to TRBJ2-3. CDR3 size: 13 residues. Germline CDR1 and CDR2: MDHEN and SYDVKM. The CDR3 loop reads CASSEPTTDTQYF. Full variable domain (outside the CDR3, taken from reference TRBV28 and TRBJ2-3): DVKVTQSSRYLVKRTGEKVFLECVQDMDHENMFWYRQDPGLGLRLIYFSYDVKMKEKGDIPEGYSVSREKKERFSLILESASTNQTSMYLCASSEPTTDTQYFGPGTRLTVL.

The V call is TRBV12-3 or TRBV12-4, the J call TRBJ1-1. This CDR3 contains 15 residues. The CDR3 protein is CASSSAGMMNTEAFF.

This rearrangement joins TRBV19 to TRBJ2-7; TCRdb reports TRBD2, a call that lacks DNA to check it against. The germline CDR1 and CDR2 sequences are LNHDA and SQIVND (reference sequence). The CDR3 length is 16 residues. CDR3: CASSIGSPAGNYEQYF. Full variable domain (outside the CDR3, taken from reference TRBV19 and TRBJ2-7): DGGITQSPKYLFRKEGQNVTLSCEQNLNHDAMYWYRQDPGQGLRLIYYSQIVNDFQKGDIAEGYSVSREKKESFPLTVTSAQKNPTAFYLCASSIGSPAGNYEQYFGPGTRLTVT.

V usage is TRBV20-1 and J usage is TRBJ2-1. CDR1 is DFQATT, CDR2 SNEGSKA, per germline (reference sequence). The CDR3 has 12 amino acids. The CDR3 loop is CSARGDYNEQFF.

V and J are TRBV12-3 or TRBV12-4 and TRBJ2-7; the TCRdb D gene call, TRBD1, has no DNA to confirm it. This CDR3 is 14 amino acids long. This chain's CDR3 is CASSAPVGGQRQYF.

The V and J genes are TRBV11-3 and TRBJ1-5; as DNA is missing, the TRBD1 call by TCRdb cannot be tested. The CDR3 covers 18 residues. CDR1 and CDR2 from the germline V gene are SGHNT and YENEEA. The CDR3 loop is CASSLLTPGTSGNQPQHF. Together with reference TRBV11-3 and TRBJ1-5, the CDR3 gives the full variable domain: EAGVVQSPRYKIIEKKQPVAFWCNPISGHNTLYWYLQNLGQGPELLIRYENEEAVDDSQLPKDRFSAERLKGVDSTLKIQPAELGDSAVYLCASSLLTPGTSGNQPQHFGDGTRLSIL.

The rearrangement links TRBV5-6 to TRBJ2-5. The CDR3 is 12 residues long. The germline gives CDR1 SGHDT, CDR2 YYEEEE. The CDR3 spells CASSFITETQYF.

The CDR3 is CAISESMGRSLTPYEQYF. The genes are TRBV10-3 and TRBJ2-7; the TRBD2 assignment by TCRdb is unverifiable without DNA. CDR3 length: 18 amino acids. Germline V gene lookup returns CDR1 ENHRY and CDR2 SYGVKD.

This chain uses TRBV5-4 with TRBJ1-5; the TCRdb D gene call, TRBD1, has no DNA to confirm it. The germline gives CDR1 SGHNT, CDR2 YYREEE (reference sequence). The CDR3 has 15 residues. The CDR3 here is CASSLGPGTNQPQHF.

The chain is built from TRBV9 and TRBJ2-7. The CDR3 contains 14 residues. In germline, CDR1 is SGDLS, CDR2 YYNGEE. The CDR3 is CASSIVGNSYEQYF.

The gene calls are TRBV7-2 and TRBJ2-1; TCRdb gives TRBD1 as the D gene, but with no DNA this cannot be confirmed. This CDR3 has 14 amino acids. Germline CDR1 SGHTA, CDR2 FQGNSA. CDR3 in amino acids: CVSSLGGPRNEQFF.

The chain links TRBV14 to TRBJ1-2; the TCRdb D gene call, TRBD1, has no DNA to confirm it. Germline V gene lookup returns CDR1 SGHDN and CDR2 FVKESK. The CDR3 spans 14 residues. The CDR3 loop reads CASSQDFRAYGYTF.

V usage is TRBV2 and J usage is TRBJ2-5; TCRdb's D call, TRBD1, is unchecked because there is no DNA. Germline V lookup: CDR1 SNHLY, CDR2 FYNNEI. The CDR3 totals 18 residues. The chain's CDR3 is CASLGGPGQGADGETQYF.